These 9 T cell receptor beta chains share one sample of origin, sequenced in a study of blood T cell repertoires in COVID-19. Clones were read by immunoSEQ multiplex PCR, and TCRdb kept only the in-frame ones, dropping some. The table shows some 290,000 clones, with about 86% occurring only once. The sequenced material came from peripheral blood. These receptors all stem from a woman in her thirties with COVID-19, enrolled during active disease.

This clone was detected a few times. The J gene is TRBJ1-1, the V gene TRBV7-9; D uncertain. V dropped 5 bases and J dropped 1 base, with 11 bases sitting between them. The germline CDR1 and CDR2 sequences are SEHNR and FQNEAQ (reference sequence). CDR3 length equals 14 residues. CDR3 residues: CASSPPEKNTEAFF. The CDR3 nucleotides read TGTGCCAGCAGCCCACCTGAGAAGAACACTGAAGCTTTCTTT.

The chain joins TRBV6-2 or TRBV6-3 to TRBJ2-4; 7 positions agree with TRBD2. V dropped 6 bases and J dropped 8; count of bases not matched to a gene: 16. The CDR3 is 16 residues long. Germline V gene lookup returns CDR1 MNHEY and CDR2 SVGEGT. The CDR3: CASSSHGGKFMYIQYF. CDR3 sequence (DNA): TGTGCCAGCAGCTCGCACGGGGGGAAGTTCATGTACATTCAGTACTTC.

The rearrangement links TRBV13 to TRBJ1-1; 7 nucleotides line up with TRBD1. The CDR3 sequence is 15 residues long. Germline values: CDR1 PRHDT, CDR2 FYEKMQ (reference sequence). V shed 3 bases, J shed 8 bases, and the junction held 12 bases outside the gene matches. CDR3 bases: TGTGCCAGCAGCTTTATAACCACCGGGACAGTCGAAGCTTTCTTT. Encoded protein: CASSFITTGTVEAFF.

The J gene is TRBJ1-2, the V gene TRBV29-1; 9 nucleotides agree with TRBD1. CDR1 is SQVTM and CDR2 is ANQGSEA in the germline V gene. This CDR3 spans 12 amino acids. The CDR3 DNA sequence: TGCAGTGCCGGGACAGGGACGGGTGGCTACACCTTC. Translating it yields CSAGTGTGGYTF. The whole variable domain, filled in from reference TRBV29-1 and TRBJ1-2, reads SAVISQKPSRDICQRGTSLTIQCQVDSQVTMMFWYRQQPGQSLTLIATANQGSEATYESGFVIDKFPISRPNLTFSTLTVSNMSPEDSSIYLCSAGTGTGGYTFGSGTRLTVV.

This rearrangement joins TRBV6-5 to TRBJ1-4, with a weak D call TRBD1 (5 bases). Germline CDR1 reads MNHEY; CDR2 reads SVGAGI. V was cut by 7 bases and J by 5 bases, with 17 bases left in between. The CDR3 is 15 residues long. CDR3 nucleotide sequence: TGTGCCAGCACTGTACGGGGGGTTCCCAATGAAAAACTGTTTTTT. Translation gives CASTVRGVPNEKLFF.

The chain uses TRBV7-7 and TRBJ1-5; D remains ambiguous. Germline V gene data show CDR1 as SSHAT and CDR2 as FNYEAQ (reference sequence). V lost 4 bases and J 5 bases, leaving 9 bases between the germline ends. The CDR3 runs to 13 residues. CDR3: CASSSHWHQPQHF. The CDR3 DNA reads TGTGCCAGCAGCTCCCATTGGCATCAGCCCCAGCATTTT.

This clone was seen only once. This chain's CDR3 is CASSYGGVQHF. CDR3 bases: TGTGCCAGCAGTTACGGGGGGGTACAGCATTTT. The V call is TRBV6-2 or TRBV6-3, the J call TRBJ1-5; a possible D gene is TRBD1 (5 bases). The germline V and J ends were trimmed by 2 bases and 13 bases, with 9 bases remaining between them. Looked up from germline, CDR1 is MNHEY and CDR2 is SVGEGT. This CDR3 comprises 11 residues.

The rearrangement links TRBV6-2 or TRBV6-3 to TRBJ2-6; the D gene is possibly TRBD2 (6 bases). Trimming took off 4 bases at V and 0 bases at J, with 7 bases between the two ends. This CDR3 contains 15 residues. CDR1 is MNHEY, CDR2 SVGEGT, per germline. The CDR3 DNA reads TGTGCCAGCAGTTCGCGGGACTCTGGGGCCAACGTCCTGACTTTC. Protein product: CASSSRDSGANVLTF.

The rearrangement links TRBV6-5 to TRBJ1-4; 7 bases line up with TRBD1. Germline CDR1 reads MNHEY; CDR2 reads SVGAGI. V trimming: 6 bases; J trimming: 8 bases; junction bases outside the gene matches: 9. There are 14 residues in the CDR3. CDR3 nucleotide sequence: TGTGCCAGCAGCCCCTACAGGGGTGGCGAAAAACTGTTTTTT. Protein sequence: CASSPYRGGEKLFF.